These 2 T cell receptor beta chains came from one sample sequenced in a study of shared clonotypes between healthy human individuals (dated by TCRdb to 2018 to 2021). The library relied on the immunoSEQ multiplex PCR assay. In TCRdb, the immuneACCESS table is reduced to in-frame sequences with V and J assigned. These tables do not hold every clone; where another copy was compared, an unresolved V gene accounts for under half, and the others remain unexplained. In this sample the table shows about 980,000 clones, 76% of which occur a single time. The top ten hold around 1.5% of the sample. The material sequenced was memory CD4+ T cells sorted from blood. Sample cell subset or site, as interpreted from the label and publication: CD45RA-negative fraction. All receptors come from a man aged 18 to 29 in good health.

The V and J genes are TRBV5-4 and TRBJ1-1; D might be TRBD1 (5 bases). Germline V CDR1 and CDR2: SGHNT, YYREEE (reference sequence). Trimming pared 4 bases from V and 8 bases from J, leaving 18 bases between. The length of the CDR3 is 14 residues. Here the CDR3 DNA reads TGTGCCAGCAGCCCGCCTAAGGATGGGGCGGAAGCTTTCTTT. This encodes CASSPPKDGAEAFF.

A single count supports this clone. The chain has TRBV6-1 and TRBJ1-2; a possible D gene is TRBD1 (5 bases). Trimming pared 4 bases from V and 8 bases from J, leaving 17 bases between. CDR3 length: 14 amino acids. Germline V gene lookup returns CDR1 MNHNS and CDR2 SASEGT. CDR3 protein: CASSGRGGTWGYTF. The CDR3 DNA sequence: TGTGCCAGCAGTGGAAGAGGAGGGACTTGGGGCTACACCTTC.